This T cell receptor (beta chain) came from a study of CD8 T cells in ankylosing spondylitis. Regarding the study as a whole: It appeared that ankylosing spondylitis blood was characterized by a TCR beta motif of about 8 highly homologous variants.

Making the TCR beta libraries involved quantitative 5'-RACE with molecular barcodes. One entry per CDR3 protein results from TCRdb running MiXCR on the 5' RACE reads. The sample comprises 350,000 to 450,000 distinct CDR3 sequences, around 26% of which are singletons, and roughly 1% rests with the top ten. This clonotype was counted only a few times. As yet, its antigen is unknown. Germline values: CDR1 DFQATT, CDR2 SNEGSKA (reference sequence). J lost 4 bases, V lost 4 bases, and 9 bases had no gene match. The CDR3 consists of 15 residues. The V and J genes are TRBV20-1 and TRBJ2-3; 9 bases match TRBD2. This receptor was taken from a male donor with ankylosing spondylitis. The sequenced material came from blood, either unsorted or a sorted T cell fraction (not recorded which). CDR3 sequence (DNA): TGCAGTGCTAATAGCTTAGCGGGAGTGTCAGATACGCAGTATTTT. Translating it yields CSANSLAGVSDTQYF.